The next 27 T cell receptor beta chains were all read from a single sample in a study of blood T cell repertoires in COVID-19. Only in-frame clones appear in the TCRdb table, and some are missing; sequencing was by immunoSEQ multiplex PCR. This sample has about 250,000 clones, with roughly 84% found just once. The source material was peripheral blood. The source of these receptors is a woman aged 40 to 49 who had recovered from COVID-19.

The chain has TRBV7-9 and TRBJ1-5; 7 bases fit TRBD1. CDR1 is SEHNR and CDR2 is FQNEAQ in the germline V gene (reference sequence). The CDR3 runs 17 residues. With 1 base clipped from V and 4 bases from J, the junction kept 10 bases outside the gene matches. For the CDR3, the DNA is TGTGCCAGCAGCTTAGGCCCTCGACAGGGTCTAAATCAGCCCCAGCATTTT. Encoded protein: CASSLGPRQGLNQPQHF.

This chain uses TRBV14 with TRBJ2-4; 12 bases are a match to TRBD2. The ends lost 3 bases at V and 8 bases at J; junction bases unmatched: 8. In germline, CDR1 is SGHDN, CDR2 FVKESK. The length of the CDR3 is 16 residues. This chain's CDR3 is CASSQELAGGGDIQYF. The CDR3 region has the DNA TGTGCCAGCAGCCAGGAACTAGCGGGGGGCGGGGACATTCAGTACTTC.

The rearrangement links TRBV14 to TRBJ2-7; 9 nucleotides agree with TRBD1. V gave up 1 base and J gave up 3 bases; unmatched junction bases: 4. Germline-derived CDR1 and CDR2 are SGHDN and FVKESK. There are 15 residues in the CDR3. CDR3: CASSQGTGESYEQYF. In nucleotides, the CDR3 is TGTGCCAGCAGCCAAGGGACAGGGGAAAGCTACGAGCAGTACTTC.

This clone showed up just a few times. The V gene is TRBV14, the J gene TRBJ1-5; the D is unclear. Trimming shortened V by 6 bases and J by 5 bases, and 20 bases separated the two germline ends. The germline V gene encodes CDR1 SGHDN and CDR2 FVKESK. The CDR3 contains 16 residues. CDR3 in amino acids: CASSSREAVGDQPQHF. The CDR3, as DNA: TGTGCCAGCAGTTCAAGAGAGGCAGTCGGGGATCAGCCCCAGCATTTT.

The rearrangement links TRBV5-5 to TRBJ1-2; D is uncertain. The V gene's germline CDR1 is SGHKS and CDR2 YYEKEE (reference sequence). The V end lost 0 bases, the J end lost 0 bases, and 6 bases lay between the germline ends. This CDR3 has 14 amino acids. CDR3 loop: CASSLVGANYGYTF. DNA of the CDR3: TGTGCCAGCAGCTTGGTTGGAGCTAACTATGGCTACACCTTC. The full variable domain, in which reference TRBV5-5 and TRBJ1-2 provide the parts outside the CDR3, is DAGVTQSPTHLIKTRGQQVTLRCSPISGHKSVSWYQQVLGQGPQFIFQYYEKEERGRGNFPDRFSARQFPNYSSELNVNALLLGDSALYLCASSLVGANYGYTFGSGTRLTVV.

The gene calls are TRBV5-1 and TRBJ1-5, with TRBD1 matching 7 bases. The CDR3 consists of 14 residues. Germline CDR1 and CDR2: SGHRS and YFSETQ. V gave up 2 bases and J gave up 7 bases; unmatched junction bases: 6. CDR3 bases: TGCGCCAGCAGCTTACAGGGGAAAGGGCAGCCCCAGCATTTT. Translated: CASSLQGKGQPQHF.

This chain's CDR3 is CASSATTGDYEQYF. The CDR3 coding sequence is TGCGCCAGCAGCGCAACTACAGGGGACTACGAGCAGTACTTC. The V gene is TRBV5-1, the J gene TRBJ2-7, with 7 nucleotides matching TRBD1. Losses at the gene ends were 4 bases for V and 3 bases for J; bases not matched to a gene: 7. This CDR3 comprises 14 residues. Germline V CDR1 and CDR2: SGHRS, YFSETQ.

The chain joins TRBV4-2 to TRBJ2-5; 9 nucleotides align to TRBD2. This CDR3 is 16 amino acids long. J gave up 10 bases and V 0 bases, and 12 bases lay outside the gene matches. Germline values: CDR1 LGHNA, CDR2 YNFKEQ. DNA for the CDR3: TGTGCCAGCAGCCAAGATAAGACTAGCGGAGTGGACGTCCAGTACTTC. It translates to CASSQDKTSGVDVQYF.

This chain links TRBV2 with TRBJ2-3; the match to TRBD1 covers 12 bases. V lost 8 bases and J lost 6; bases outside the gene matches: 6. This CDR3 contains 14 residues. In germline, CDR1 is SNHLY, CDR2 FYNNEI. CDR3 protein: CASRRDRGPDTQYF. The CDR3, as DNA: TGTGCCAGCCGGCGGGACAGGGGGCCTGATACGCAGTATTTT.

The J gene is TRBJ1-2, the V gene TRBV5-4, with 8 bases matching TRBD1. The CDR3 covers 15 residues. The junction had 11 bases not matched to a gene; V was cut back by 2 bases and J by 8 bases. In germline, CDR1 is SGHNT, CDR2 YYREEE (reference sequence). The CDR3 region is CASSLQGGNLWGYTF. CDR3 sequence (DNA): TGTGCCAGCAGCTTACAGGGGGGGAATCTATGGGGCTACACCTTC. Full variable domain (outside the CDR3, taken from reference TRBV5-4 and TRBJ1-2): ETGVTQSPTHLIKTRGQQVTLRCSSQSGHNTVSWYQQALGQGPQFIFQYYREEENGRGNFPPRFSGLQFPNYSSELNVNALELDDSALYLCASSLQGGNLWGYTFGSGTRLTVV.

V usage is TRBV6-1 and J usage is TRBJ1-5; unclear D gene. From germline, CDR1 is MNHNS and CDR2 SASEGT. The CDR3 covers 13 residues. Trimming shortened V by 1 base and J by 9 bases, and 10 bases separated the two germline ends. The CDR3 bases are TGTGCCAGCAGTGAAGTAGCACGGTCGCCCCAGCATTTT. Protein product: CASSEVARSPQHF.

The gene calls are TRBV30 and TRBJ1-5, with a possible D match to TRBD1 (5 bases). V lost 0 bases and J 7 bases, leaving 13 bases between the germline ends. Germline V gene lookup returns CDR1 GTSNPN and CDR2 SVGIG (reference sequence). The CDR3 spans 14 residues. CDR3 protein: CAWSVPGEGQPQHF. Here the CDR3 DNA reads TGTGCCTGGAGTGTACCGGGGGAGGGGCAGCCCCAGCATTTT.

The V gene is TRBV2, the J gene TRBJ1-2, with D possibly matching TRBD1 (6 bases). Trimming took 7 bases from V and 3 from J, leaving 15 bases between them. CDR1 is SNHLY and CDR2 is FYNNEI in the germline V gene. This CDR3 spans 14 amino acids. CDR3 nucleotide sequence: TGTGCCAGCATGGGCCCAGGGGCAGACTATGGCTACACCTTC. Amino acids: CASMGPGADYGYTF.

The chain couples TRBV27 to TRBJ2-2, with TRBD1 identical over 7 bases. Germline CDR1 reads MNHEY; CDR2 reads SMNVEV (reference sequence). This CDR3 has 14 amino acids. The junction had 9 bases not matched to a gene; V was cut back by 7 bases and J by 7 bases. The CDR3 sequence: CASMRQGPIGELFF. The CDR3 nucleotides are TGTGCCAGCATGAGACAGGGTCCGATCGGGGAGCTGTTTTTT.

The table lists this clone with many counts. The chain employs TRBV16 and TRBJ1-2; D gene uncertain. V gave up 3 bases and J gave up 7 bases, with 12 bases separating them. This CDR3 has 13 amino acids. Germline V gene sequence: CDR1 KGHSY, CDR2 FQNENV. In nucleotides, the CDR3 is TGTGCCAGCAGCCAGTGGCAGAACAGTGGCTACACCTTC. Amino acids: CASSQWQNSGYTF. The entire variable domain, with the rest obtained from reference TRBV16 and TRBJ1-2, is as follows: GEEVAQTPKHLVRGEGQKAKLYCAPIKGHSYVFWYQQVLKNEFKFLISFQNENVFDETGMPKERFSAKCLPNSPCSLEIQATKLEDSAVYFCASSQWQNSGYTFGSGTRLTVV.

This clone was recorded only once. The chain combines TRBV5-1 with TRBJ1-3; 10 nucleotides line up with TRBD1. Germline trimming cut 2 bases from V and 3 bases from J; bases unmatched to any gene: 8. Germline-derived CDR1 and CDR2 are SGHRS and YFSETQ. The CDR3 is made up of 17 amino acids. The DNA for the CDR3 is TGCGCCAGCAGCTTCTCCGGGACAGGGGTTTTTGGAAACACCATATATTTT. Translating gives CASSFSGTGVFGNTIYF.

The chain carries TRBV7-9 and TRBJ2-5; perhaps TRBD1 as D (5 bases). CDR3 length: 13 amino acids. Germline assignment: CDR1 SEHNR and CDR2 FQNEAQ (reference sequence). Trimming shortened V by 1 base and J by 7 bases, and 10 bases separated the two germline ends. CDR3 loop: CASSLDRMGTQYF. As DNA, the CDR3 is TGTGCCAGCAGCTTAGACAGGATGGGGACCCAGTACTTC. The full variable domain, its missing parts supplied by reference TRBV7-9 and TRBJ2-5, is DTGVSQNPRHKITKRGQNVTFRCDPISEHNRLYWYRQTLGQGPEFLTYFQNEAQLEKSRLLSDRFSAERPKGSFSTLEIQRTEQGDSAMYLCASSLDRMGTQYFGPGTRLLVL.

This clone was found a few times. The CDR3 loop is CASSPRDSTYEQYF. CDR3 in DNA: TGCGCCAGCAGCCCCCGGGACTCAACCTACGAGCAGTACTTC. The chain recombines TRBV5-1 with TRBJ2-7, with D perhaps TRBD2 (6 bases). V was pared by 4 bases and J by 2 bases, with 13 bases between. Germline CDR1 reads SGHRS; CDR2 reads YFSETQ. This CDR3 has 14 residues.

V usage is TRBV10-3 and J usage is TRBJ1-3; no clear D gene. CDR1 is ENHRY and CDR2 is SYGVKD in the germline V gene. V lost 10 bases and J lost 4, with 20 bases in between. CDR3 length: 15 residues. This chain's CDR3 is CASEGSRLRGNTIYF. The CDR3 bases are TGTGCCAGCGAGGGCTCCAGGCTCAGGGGAAACACCATATATTTT.

This chain joins TRBV28 and TRBJ1-5; D call uncertain. This CDR3 has 17 residues. V lost 10 bases and J 5 bases, leaving 27 bases between the germline ends. The germline V gene has CDR1 MDHEN and CDR2 SYDVKM. The CDR3, as DNA: TGTGCCACCGACCGTTTCCCGAGACACTCTCCAGATCAGCCCCAGCATTTT. It is translated as CATDRFPRHSPDQPQHF.

The J gene is TRBJ1-1, the V gene TRBV18; 8 positions match TRBD1. The CDR3 loop spans 16 amino acids. The J segment lost 7 bases and the V segment lost 3 bases, leaving 13 bases of the junction unmatched. CDR1 is KGHSH and CDR2 is LQKENI in the germline V gene. CDR3 in DNA: TGTGCCAGCTCACCTCGACCGACAGGGGCTGGAGGTGAAGCTTTCTTT. It codes for CASSPRPTGAGGEAFF. The whole variable domain, filled in from reference TRBV18 and TRBJ1-1, reads NAGVMQNPRHLVRRRGQEARLRCSPMKGHSHVYWYRQLPEEGLKFMVYLQKENIIDESGMPKERFSAEFPKEGPSILRIQQVVRGDSAAYFCASSPRPTGAGGEAFFGQGTRLTVV.

The chain is built from TRBV7-3 and TRBJ2-2; 12 bases match TRBD1. Germline V gives CDR1 SGHTA, CDR2 FQGTGA. J gave up 7 bases and V 6 bases, and 9 bases lay outside the gene matches. The CDR3 extends over 16 amino acids. In DNA form, the CDR3 reads TGTGCCAGCAGGGCCGGGACAGGGGGCTATGACGGGGAGCTGTTTTTT. Its protein product is CASRAGTGGYDGELFF.

This chain uses TRBV7-2 with TRBJ2-1; 9 bases line up with TRBD1. The CDR3 extends over 14 amino acids. The J segment lost 8 bases and the V segment lost 4 bases, leaving 6 bases of the junction unmatched. CDR1 SGHTA and CDR2 FQGNSA come from the germline V gene. Here the CDR3 DNA reads TGTGCCAGCAGCTCGCCACAGGGGGCATATGAGCAGTTCTTC. It is translated as CASSSPQGAYEQFF. Full variable domain (rest looked up from reference TRBV7-2 and TRBJ2-1): GAGVSQSPSNKVTEKGKDVELRCDPISGHTALYWYRQSLGQGLEFLIYFQGNSAPDKSGLPSDRFSAERTGGSVSTLTIQRTQQEDSAVYLCASSSPQGAYEQFFGPGTRLTVL.

This clone has a single count. The chain carries TRBV2 and TRBJ1-3, with D hard to call. The CDR3 runs 14 residues. CDR1 is SNHLY, CDR2 FYNNEI, per germline. V gave up 6 bases and J gave up 0 bases, with 9 bases separating them. In DNA form, the CDR3 reads TGTGCCAGCAGGGACGGAGGCTCTGGAAACACCATATATTTT. Translation: CASRDGGSGNTIYF.

The V and J genes are TRBV5-6 and TRBJ2-3, with TRBD2 as a possible D gene (6 bases). V lost 0 bases and J lost 2, with 13 bases in between. The CDR3 is made up of 16 amino acids. Germline CDR1 reads SGHDT; CDR2 reads YYEEEE. CDR3 loop: CASSLDVAGSTDTQYF. As DNA, the CDR3 is TGTGCCAGCAGCTTGGATGTGGCGGGGTCCACAGATACGCAGTATTTT.

The chain couples TRBV5-8 to TRBJ2-1, with 13 positions matching TRBD2. The germline CDR1 and CDR2 sequences are SGHTS and YDEGEE. This CDR3 is 15 amino acids long. Trimming took 6 bases from V and 8 from J; bases not matched to a gene: 8. In nucleotides, the CDR3 is TGTGCCAGCACCCAGGGACTAGCGGGGTCCCATGAGCAGTTCTTC. Translated: CASTQGLAGSHEQFF.

The chain carries TRBV9 and TRBJ1-6; the match to TRBD1 covers 9 bases. Unmatched junction bases numbered 1, after V lost 1 base and J lost 8 bases. The CDR3 extends over 14 amino acids. Germline values: CDR1 SGDLS, CDR2 YYNGEE. The CDR3: CASSVRTGDSPLHF. The CDR3 DNA is TGTGCCAGCAGCGTAAGGACAGGGGATTCACCCCTCCACTTT.